This TCR beta chain was sequenced in a study of blood T cells in healthy people across ages. The CDR3 has 14 residues. Germline V gene lookup returns CDR1 MDHEN and CDR2 SYDVKM. V was pared by 6 bases and J by 4 bases, with 15 bases between. A J-beta primer mix and a sample-barcoded 5' primer were used in a second PCR of about 6 to 12 cycles. Via MiXCR, TCRdb re-called the 5' RACE reads, giving one row per CDR3 protein. The sample includes approximately 900,000 distinct CDR3 sequences, about 29% of them seen just once. The same sample was also used in a study of T cells of mothers and their children. That publication notes: Second-PCR primer M1S introduced sample barcodes and 2-4 random nucleotides.

The chain is built from TRBV28 and TRBJ1-2; D uncertain. The origin of this receptor is a woman aged 40 to 50 in good health. Material: blood. The CDR3 nucleotides are TGTGCCAGCAGAACCCCGACGGCCCCCTATGGCTACACCTTC. It translates to CASRTPTAPYGYTF.